This T cell receptor beta chain was observed in a study of T cell repertoires in cytomegalovirus infection. Study as a whole: Signatures in public TCR beta sequences pointed to both CMV infection and matching HLA type. Overall study findings and caveats: Adding up the frequency of public TCR beta families identified people who carried CMV plus the relevant HLA. The study found HLA-C-restricted CMV-specific TCR beta clonotypes dominating the ex vivo response.

This clonotype has ten or more counts. The antigen remains unidentified. The CDR3 sequence is 17 residues long. V lost 3 bases and J lost 4; bases outside the gene matches: 5. The germline V gene encodes CDR1 SGHTA and CDR2 FQGNSA. Each CDR3 protein is one row after TCRdb ran MiXCR on the reads. This sample has just under 550,000 distinct CDR3 sequences, with around 27% found just once. The clonotype was recovered from a human donor in good health (CMV status not recorded). Some clones in this sample may be carry-over from other donors' samples. The V gene is TRBV7-2, the J gene TRBJ2-1; 14 positions agree with TRBD2. The sample comprised PBMCs. CDR3 loop: CASSFMGLAGVYNEQFF. CDR3 sequence (DNA): TGTGCCAGCAGCTTTATGGGACTAGCGGGAGTATACAATGAGCAGTTCTTC.